What follows is one T cell receptor (beta chain) and its context. The sample originates from a study of T cells expressing NK-cell markers. From its re-call of the 5' RACE reads, TCRdb lists each CDR3 protein once, without DNA. The listing contains almost 450,000 distinct CDR3 sequences. The V gene's germline CDR1 is DFQATT and CDR2 SNEGSKA (reference sequence). The CDR3 is 12 amino acids. The source of this sequence is a woman aged 18-69 years in good health. Sequencing used blood T cells: a sorted CD56 or NKG2C T cell subset, CD4+ or CD8+ T cells, or bulk PBMC T cells (not recorded which). The chain couples TRBV20-1 to TRBJ2-4; absent DNA, TCRdb's TRBD1 call cannot be checked. CDR3 protein: CSAPGQENIQYF.